The 28 T cell receptor beta chains in this list originate from one sample, sequenced in a study of blood T cells in healthy people across ages. Using a J-beta primer mix together with a sample-barcoded 5' primer, a second PCR was run for about 6 to 11 cycles. TCRdb independently ran MiXCR on the 5' RACE reads; one entry per CDR3 protein. The sample shows around 1.1 million distinct CDR3 sequences, more than 30% of them seen only once. Sequencing was performed on blood. These receptors all stem from a man in his late teens or twenties in good health.

The chain combines TRBV2 with TRBJ1-5; D uncertain. V was cut by 6 bases and J by 0 bases, with 12 bases left in between. The CDR3 runs 15 residues. Germline loops: CDR1 SNHLY, CDR2 FYNNEI. This chain's CDR3 is CASSSIAYSNQPQHF. In DNA, the CDR3 is TGTGCCAGCAGCTCGATAGCGTATAGCAATCAGCCCCAGCATTTT.

On this clonotype: One end of the junction varies from germline; a read error may be responsible. The V call is TRBV20-1, the J call TRBJ2-1; D remains unclear. CDR3 length: 15 amino acids. Germline CDR1 reads DFQATT; CDR2 reads SNEGSKA (reference sequence). CDR3 sequence reads: CSARDVGNPYNEQFF. In DNA form, the CDR3 reads TGCAGTGCTAGAGACGTGGGAAATCCCTACAATGAGCAGTTCTTT.

In the case of this clonotype: One junction end disagrees with the germline gene, perhaps due to a read error. The CDR3 loop is CASGLVPGVEAIYGYTF. CDR3 DNA: TGTGCCAGCGGCTTAGTTCCGGGTGTGGAGGCCATATATGGCTACACCTTC. J is TRBJ1-2 and V is TRBV7-2; D not certain. In germline, CDR1 is SGHTA, CDR2 FQGNSA. The CDR3 spans 17 residues.

The chain uses TRBV4-3 and TRBJ2-5; maybe TRBD1 (6 bases). Matching the DNA end better, TRBJ2-7 makes the J call doubtful. CDR3 size: 16 residues. The germline V gene has CDR1 LGHNA and CDR2 YSLEER. The CDR3 region has the DNA TGCGCCAGCAGCCAAGACCGCACGGAAGGGGGCTACGAGCAGTACTTC. Translated, it gives CASSQDRTEGGYEQYF.

The V and J genes are TRBV11-2 and TRBJ2-2; possibly TRBD2 for D (5 bases). Trimming took off 2 bases at V and 6 bases at J, with 10 bases between the two ends. Germline CDR1 is SGHAT and CDR2 is FQNNGV. The CDR3 length is 14 residues. The CDR3 loop reads CASSLNVGAGELFF. CDR3 sequence (DNA): TGTGCCAGCAGCTTAAACGTCGGGGCCGGGGAGCTGTTTTTT.

The V gene is TRBV20-1, the J gene TRBJ1-5; the D gene is possibly TRBD1 (5 bases). V shed 5 bases and J shed 2 bases, with 7 bases lying between them. The CDR3 is 12 residues long. The germline CDR1 and CDR2 sequences are DFQATT and SNEGSKA (reference sequence). CDR3 region: CSAQGGNQPQHF. DNA for the CDR3: TGCAGTGCTCAAGGGGGCAATCAGCCCCAGCATTTT.

J is TRBJ1-3 and V is TRBV4-2, with D maybe TRBD1 (5 bases). V lost 1 base, J lost 6 bases, and 13 bases lay in between. Per the germline V gene, CDR1 is LGHNA and CDR2 is YNFKEQ. The CDR3 runs 15 residues. The CDR3 reads CASSQVHGTINTIYF. The DNA of the CDR3 is TGTGCCAGCAGCCAAGTCCACGGGACCATAAACACCATATATTTT.

About this clonotype itself: The junction shows a germline mismatch at one end, possibly a read error. This chain joins TRBV4-2 and TRBJ2-7; D assignment may be TRBD1 or TRBD2 (5 bases each). CDR1 and CDR2 from the germline V gene are LGHNA and YNFKEQ. CDR3 length: 15 residues. The CDR3: CAGSQGGTDIYEQYF. The CDR3 coding sequence is TGTGCCGGCAGCCAAGGTGGGACGGATATCTACGAGCAGTACTTC.

This clonotype was seen a few times. V is TRBV5-6 and J is TRBJ2-3; the D call may be TRBD1 or TRBD2 (5 bases each). CDR1 is SGHDT, CDR2 YYEEEE, per germline. V dropped 7 bases and J dropped 2 bases, with 14 bases sitting between them. The CDR3 is 14 residues long. For the CDR3, the DNA is TGTGCCAGCGGTGAGGGGTTTGACACAGATACGCAGTATTTT. Translation: CASGEGFDTDTQYF.

In this sample, this clonotype turned up a few times. The chain carries TRBV27 and TRBJ2-3, with 7 bases fitting TRBD2. The germline V gene has CDR1 MNHEY and CDR2 SMNVEV (reference sequence). There are 13 residues in the CDR3. With 0 bases clipped from V and 7 bases from J, the junction kept 1 base outside the gene matches. The CDR3 coding sequence is TGTGCCAGCAGTTTATCCGGGGGGTATACGCAGTATTTT. It is translated as CASSLSGGYTQYF.

The rearrangement uses TRBV20-1 and TRBJ2-2; perhaps TRBD2 as D (5 bases). V lost 3 bases to trimming and J lost 7 bases, with 12 bases between them. Germline CDR1 reads DFQATT; CDR2 reads SNEGSKA (reference sequence). The CDR3 length is 13 residues. In DNA form, the CDR3 reads TGCAGTGCTAGTCCCAGCGGAGGCGGGGAGCTGTTTTTT. Translating it yields CSASPSGGGELFF.

The chain employs TRBV19 and TRBJ2-7; 7 nucleotides align to TRBD1. The CDR3 is made up of 12 amino acids. The J segment lost 9 bases and the V segment lost 4 bases, leaving 6 bases of the junction unmatched. Germline V CDR1 and CDR2: LNHDA, SQIVND (reference sequence). The chain's CDR3 is CASSTTGEGQYF. Written as DNA, the CDR3 is TGTGCCAGTAGTACTACAGGGGAAGGGCAGTACTTC.

This clonotype turned up a few times. This rearrangement joins TRBV7-2 to TRBJ1-1, with a possible D match to TRBD1 (5 bases). Germline V gene sequence: CDR1 SGHTA, CDR2 FQGNSA. This CDR3 has 14 amino acids. The ends were cut back, 1 base at V and 6 bases at J, with 12 bases in the middle. The CDR3 spells CASSLGGTFAEAFF. In DNA, the CDR3 is TGTGCCAGCAGCTTAGGGGGGACGTTCGCTGAAGCTTTCTTT.

This clonotype has more than one count but fewer than ten. The genes are TRBV14 and TRBJ2-3; D unclear. Germline V gives CDR1 SGHDN, CDR2 FVKESK. V dropped 0 bases and J dropped 0 bases, with 7 bases sitting between them. This CDR3 region has 15 residues. The CDR3 bases are TGTGCCAGCAGCCAAGAACAGATTAGCACAGATACGCAGTATTTT. Translation gives CASSQEQISTDTQYF. Supplemented by reference TRBV14 and TRBJ2-3, the full variable domain reads EAGVTQFPSHSVIEKGQTVTLRCDPISGHDNLYWYRRVMGKEIKFLLHFVKESKQDESGMPNNRFLAERTGGTYSTLKVQPAELEDSGVYFCASSQEQISTDTQYFGPGTRLTVL.

This clonotype has just one count. An end of the junction does not agree with germline; a read error may underlie this. The chain has TRBV4-1 and TRBJ2-1, with no clear D. Germline loops: CDR1 MGHRA, CDR2 YSYEKL. The CDR3 is 13 residues long. The CDR3 coding sequence is TGCGCCAGCAGCCAACCTCTGAACAATGAGCAGCTCTTC. This gives the protein CASSQPLNNEQLF.

The chain employs TRBV4-2 and TRBJ2-3; D gene unclear. The CDR3 length is 15 residues. Looked up from germline, CDR1 is LGHNA and CDR2 is YNFKEQ. V was pared by 3 bases and J by 2 bases, with 12 bases between. This CDR3 is CASSQEQRHTDTQYF. The CDR3 bases are TGTGCCAGCAGCCAGGAACAAAGGCACACAGATACGCAGTATTTT.

The chain couples TRBV5-1 to TRBJ1-4, with D unclear. Germline CDR1 SGHRS, CDR2 YFSETQ. CDR3 length: 14 amino acids. Deletions cut 3 bases from V and 4 bases from J, with 10 bases between. Here the CDR3 reads CASSSGQRNEKLFF. DNA of the CDR3: TGCGCCAGCAGCTCTGGGCAGCGTAATGAAAAACTGTTTTTT.

This chain joins TRBV2 and TRBJ2-1, with D possibly matching TRBD2 (5 bases). Germline V gene lookup returns CDR1 SNHLY and CDR2 FYNNEI. The CDR3 consists of 14 residues. Trimming took 8 bases from V and 0 from J, leaving 11 bases between them. CDR3 DNA: TGTGCCAGCCAGGACGGGGACTCCTACAATGAGCAGTTCTTC. Its protein is CASQDGDSYNEQFF.

J is TRBJ2-5 and V is TRBV7-2; the D call may be TRBD1 or TRBD2 (5 bases each). Germline V gives CDR1 SGHTA, CDR2 FQGNSA. The CDR3 extends over 13 amino acids. Trimming pared 3 bases from V and 4 bases from J, leaving 9 bases between. The CDR3 bases are TGTGCCAGCAGCTTTGTTGGGGGAGAGACCCAGTACTTC. The encoded protein is CASSFVGGETQYF. Drawing the rest from reference TRBV7-2 and TRBJ2-5, the complete variable domain is GAGVSQSPSNKVTEKGKDVELRCDPISGHTALYWYRQSLGQGLEFLIYFQGNSAPDKSGLPSDRFSAERTGGSVSTLTIQRTQQEDSAVYLCASSFVGGETQYFGPGTRLLVL.

The chain has TRBV6-5 and TRBJ2-7; weak D call: TRBD2 (5 bases). Trimming shortened V by 4 bases and J by 1 base, and 8 bases separated the two germline ends. The CDR3 contains 13 residues. Germline CDR1 and CDR2: MNHEY and SVGAGI. The CDR3 sequence: CASSWGESYEQYF. The CDR3 DNA is TGTGCCAGCAGTTGGGGAGAATCCTACGAGCAGTACTTC.

This chain connects TRBV12-3 or TRBV12-4 to TRBJ2-3; 10 bases map to TRBD2. The CDR3 totals 16 residues. The V and J ends lost 6 bases and 3 bases, in that order; junction bases with no gene match: 9. CDR3 region: CASSLMGLAKTDTQYF. The CDR3 region has the DNA TGTGCCAGCAGCCTCATGGGACTAGCGAAAACAGATACGCAGTATTTT.

This chain uses TRBV29-1 with TRBJ1-4, with 8 bases aligning to TRBD1. CDR3 length: 13 amino acids. The V and J ends lost 5 bases and 5 bases, in that order; junction bases with no gene match: 4. Germline values: CDR1 SQVTM, CDR2 ANQGSEA. CDR3 protein: CSVSGGLNEKLFF. In DNA form, the CDR3 reads TGCAGCGTTTCAGGGGGCCTAAATGAAAAACTGTTTTTT.

There are a few counts of this clonotype. The chain's CDR3 is CASSQASTGSWKTEAFF. CDR3 sequence (DNA): TGTGCCAGCAGCCAAGCGTCGACAGGGAGTTGGAAAACTGAAGCTTTCTTT. This sequence joins TRBV4-2 and TRBJ1-1; 7 nucleotides line up with TRBD1. In germline, CDR1 is LGHNA, CDR2 YNFKEQ. The junction had 13 bases not matched to a gene; V was cut back by 1 base and J by 5 bases. This CDR3 contains 17 residues.

J is TRBJ1-1 and V is TRBV11-1, with D unclear. The length of the CDR3 is 14 residues. V was trimmed by 4 bases and J by 1 base, leaving 10 bases between them. CDR1 and CDR2 (germline): SGHAT, FQDESV (reference sequence). The CDR3 loop reads CASSSRRANTEAFF. Here the CDR3 DNA reads TGTGCCAGCAGCTCTCGGAGGGCGAACACTGAAGCTTTCTTT.

This sequence joins TRBV13 and TRBJ1-2; 7 positions agree with TRBD1. Germline V gives CDR1 PRHDT, CDR2 FYEKMQ (reference sequence). CDR3 length: 14 residues. V was pared by 4 bases and J by 3 bases, with 5 bases of the junction left unmatched. CDR3 in amino acids: CASSSGQRDYGYTF. In DNA form, the CDR3 reads TGTGCCAGCAGCTCGGGACAGCGAGACTATGGCTACACCTTC.

This clonotype was counted a few times. The V gene is TRBV12-3 or TRBV12-4, the J gene TRBJ2-7; a weak D match, TRBD2 (5 bases). CDR3 length: 14 residues. V was pared by 4 bases and J by 6 bases, with 16 bases between. The CDR3 sequence: CASSSGLDGGEQYF. CDR3 in DNA: TGTGCCAGCAGTTCAGGACTGGACGGAGGCGAGCAGTACTTC.

This clonotype showed up just a few times. The gene calls are TRBV7-3 and TRBJ2-1, with D uncertain. The V end was cut by 1 base, the J end by 0 bases, with 7 bases between. The CDR3 consists of 15 residues. Germline CDR1 and CDR2: SGHTA and FQGTGA. CDR3 nucleotide sequence: TGTGCCAGCAGCTTAAACGCCTACTCCTACAATGAGCAGTTCTTC. Translation: CASSLNAYSYNEQFF.

This clonotype was recorded a few times. The V gene is TRBV7-2, the J gene TRBJ1-1, with D unclear. The CDR3 is 13 residues long. Trimming stripped 1 base from V and 5 bases from J, with 8 bases between. The germline CDR1 and CDR2 sequences are SGHTA and FQGNSA. CDR3 DNA: TGTGCCAGCAGCTTAGTGTACTCAACTGAAGCTTTCTTT. Translating gives CASSLVYSTEAFF.